The source of this TCR beta chain is a study of T cell responses to AZD1222 COVID-19 vaccine. Study-level points and caveats: Most donors were white British and more were female, and clonal diversity was possibly underestimated.

Data came from immunoSEQ multiplex PCR; TCRdb stores just in-frame clones and leaves some out. This sample has under 150,000 clones, with roughly 93% found just once. As to this clone: What it binds is not known.

There are 13 residues in the CDR3. Trimming left V 7 bases short and J 1 base short, with 10 bases between. Germline CDR1 MDHEN, CDR2 SYDVKM. V and J are TRBV28 and TRBJ1-2, with D uncertain. Sample: peripheral blood, taken on day 0 of AZD1222 vaccination. The receptor was derived from an adult in good health. The chain's CDR3 is CASIPQDNYGYTF. The CDR3 nucleotides are TGTGCCAGCATTCCCCAGGATAACTATGGCTACACCTTC.